What follows are 14 T cell receptor beta chains derived from one specimen sequenced in a study of T-cell reconstitution after alpha-beta-depleted transplantation in children. For TCRbeta, the library was prepared with unique molecular identifiers. TCRdb recomputed calls from the PCR reads with MiXCR, one row per CDR3 protein. The sample consists of over 200,000 distinct CDR3 sequences, approximately 11% of them appearing once. Sequencing was performed on PBMCs, taken before TCRalphabeta/CD19-depleted stem cell transplant. Receptors originate from a child under three years old with acute myeloid leukemia, due to receive a stem cell transplant.

This clonotype came up many times. The chain combines TRBV2 with TRBJ2-1; no firm D call. This CDR3 spans 13 amino acids. Germline V gives CDR1 SNHLY, CDR2 FYNNEI. V lost 5 bases and J lost 5, with 10 bases in between. The CDR3 protein is CASSPGGNNEQFF. The CDR3 nucleotides are TGTGCCAGCAGTCCCGGTGGGAACAATGAGCAGTTCTTC.

This clonotype was seen at least ten times. V is TRBV27 and J is TRBJ2-7; D tentatively reads TRBD1 or TRBD2 (6 bases each). V was clipped by 1 base and J by 2 bases, with 15 bases between them. The CDR3 covers 16 residues. The germline CDR1 and CDR2 sequences are MNHEY and SMNVEV (reference sequence). The CDR3 region is CASSLWGQPSAYEQYF. Written as DNA, the CDR3 is TGTGCCAGCAGTTTATGGGGACAACCTAGCGCCTACGAGCAGTACTTC.

This clonotype was recorded many times. The genes are TRBV3-1 and TRBJ2-2; TRBD1 agrees at 7 bases. V dropped 3 bases and J dropped 4; count of bases not matched to a gene: 2. CDR1 and CDR2 (germline): LGHDT, YNNKEL (reference sequence). CDR3 size: 14 residues. The CDR3 reads CASSQAGGTGELFF. CDR3 nucleotide sequence: TGTGCCAGCAGCCAGGCAGGGGGCACCGGGGAGCTGTTTTTT.

This clonotype was recorded at least ten times. This rearrangement joins TRBV6-5 to TRBJ2-3; the D gene is possibly TRBD1 (6 bases). The CDR3 totals 14 residues. The ends were cut back, 2 bases at V and 3 bases at J, with 9 bases in the middle. Germline CDR1 is MNHEY and CDR2 is SVGAGI. CDR3 DNA sequence: TGTGCCAGCAGTTACACCGGACAGACAGATACGCAGTATTTT. Its protein product is CASSYTGQTDTQYF.

This clonotype was detected a few times. The chain has TRBV20-1 and TRBJ2-3; perhaps TRBD2 as D (6 bases). Per germline, CDR1 DFQATT and CDR2 SNEGSKA (reference sequence). The length of the CDR3 is 12 residues. V was cut by 7 bases and J by 1 base, with 9 bases left in between. CDR3 DNA: TGCAGTGTCGAGCGGGGCACAGATACGCAGTATTTT. Protein product: CSVERGTDTQYF.

Remarks on this clonotype: Just one base apart from a much larger clone, this may be a read error. V gene TRBV3-1 combines with J gene TRBJ2-2; tentatively, D is TRBD2 (5 bases). The CDR3 extends over 15 amino acids. CDR1 LGHDT and CDR2 YNNKEL come from the germline V gene (reference sequence). The CDR3 sequence: CDSSQEGTRTGELFF. DNA of the CDR3: TGTGACAGCAGCCAAGAGGGAACGCGAACCGGGGAGCTGTTTTTT.

This clonotype appeared many times. The rearrangement links TRBV7-2 to TRBJ1-5; TRBD1 agrees at 7 bases. This CDR3 has 16 residues. The germline gives CDR1 SGHTA, CDR2 FQGNSA. Trimming cost V 1 base and J 6 bases; bases outside gene matches: 9. The CDR3 region is CASSLGFVRGIQPQHF. In DNA, the CDR3 is TGTGCCAGCAGCTTAGGCTTCGTCAGGGGGATTCAGCCCCAGCATTTT.

This chain uses TRBV7-2 with TRBJ2-7, with 7 bases fitting TRBD2. The germline CDR1 and CDR2 sequences are SGHTA and FQGNSA. V shed 7 bases, J shed 7 bases, and the junction held 16 bases outside the gene matches. This CDR3 has 15 residues. Written as DNA, the CDR3 is TGTGCCAGCACCTTCAGGGAGGCGGGAGCCTCAGAGCAGTACTTC. Translated: CASTFREAGASEQYF. Full variable domain (rest looked up from reference TRBV7-2 and TRBJ2-7): GAGVSQSPSNKVTEKGKDVELRCDPISGHTALYWYRQSLGQGLEFLIYFQGNSAPDKSGLPSDRFSAERTGGSVSTLTIQRTQQEDSAVYLCASTFREAGASEQYFGPGTRLTVT.

This clonotype was counted ten times or more. The chain links TRBV20-1 to TRBJ2-7, with TRBD2 identical over 11 bases. The CDR3 covers 14 residues. Germline V gives CDR1 DFQATT, CDR2 SNEGSKA (reference sequence). J was trimmed by 3 bases and V by 2 bases; bases with no gene match: 3. The CDR3 nucleotides read TGCAGTGCTAGACTAGCGGGAGGTTTCTACGAGCAGTACTTC. This codes for CSARLAGGFYEQYF.

This clonotype appeared many times. V is TRBV5-6 and J is TRBJ2-7; TRBD2 matches at 8 bases. CDR1 SGHDT and CDR2 YYEEEE come from the germline V gene. The CDR3 contains 14 residues. Unmatched junction bases numbered 4, after V lost 2 bases and J lost 3 bases. The CDR3 reads CASSLGAGDYEQYF. The CDR3 region has the DNA TGTGCCAGCAGCTTAGGAGCGGGGGACTACGAGCAGTACTTC.

The gene calls are TRBV7-2 and TRBJ2-7; D not resolved. V lost 3 bases to trimming and J lost 4 bases, with 4 bases between them. CDR3 length: 11 amino acids. Germline V gene data show CDR1 as SGHTA and CDR2 as FQGNSA. In DNA form, the CDR3 reads TGTGCCAGCAGCTTTAAATACGAGCAGTACTTC. Translated, it gives CASSFKYEQYF. Full variable domain (missing parts from reference TRBV7-2 and TRBJ2-7): GAGVSQSPSNKVTEKGKDVELRCDPISGHTALYWYRQSLGQGLEFLIYFQGNSAPDKSGLPSDRFSAERTGGSVSTLTIQRTQQEDSAVYLCASSFKYEQYFGPGTRLTVT.

This clonotype was counted ten times or more. V usage is TRBV10-3 and J usage is TRBJ1-5; perhaps TRBD1 as D (5 bases). Trimming took off 3 bases at V and 4 bases at J, with 16 bases between the two ends. The CDR3 runs 16 residues. CDR1 ENHRY and CDR2 SYGVKD come from the germline V gene. CDR3 nucleotide sequence: TGTGCCATCAGTGAAGGGGCAGGGTTGCGGAATCAGCCCCAGCATTTT. This codes for CAISEGAGLRNQPQHF.

In its sample, this clonotype was seen many times. The chain recombines TRBV5-5 with TRBJ2-1, with TRBD2 matching 11 bases. The CDR3 is 16 amino acids. Germline trimming cut 4 bases from V and 6 bases from J; bases unmatched to any gene: 9. Germline CDR1 reads SGHKS; CDR2 reads YYEKEE (reference sequence). CDR3 residues: CASSRGLAAPLNEQFF. As DNA, the CDR3 is TGTGCCAGCAGCCGGGGACTAGCGGCCCCCCTCAATGAGCAGTTCTTC.

This clonotype was seen a handful of times. The V and J genes are TRBV19 and TRBJ2-1; TRBD2 matches 9 bases. The ends lost 6 bases at V and 8 bases at J; junction bases unmatched: 5. Germline CDR1 and CDR2: LNHDA and SQIVND (reference sequence). There are 13 residues in the CDR3. The CDR3, as DNA: TGTGCCAGTAGGGGACTAGCCAGATATGAGCAGTTCTTC. Translated, it gives CASRGLARYEQFF.